This T cell receptor (beta chain) was captured by sequencing in a study of blood T cell repertoires in COVID-19. Overall study: Sites in the United States, Italy and Spain provided acute and convalescent COVID-19 samples. Sources were T cells, B-cell-depleted T cells, or PBMCs; the material itself was cDNA or gDNA.

The CDR3 sequence is 14 residues long. CDR1 and CDR2 (germline): LNHNV, YYDKDF (reference sequence). Trimming removed 8 bases from V and 2 bases from J; junction bases left unmatched: 6. Original analysis: Reference gene primer amplification in the assay estimated nucleated cell counts. Measured with immunoSEQ multiplex PCR; TCRdb has only the in-frame clones, and not every one. V, J and clone size reflect that table, while D and trimming were determined from the DNA. This table holds some 50,000 clones, around 65% found once. Sequencing was carried out using peripheral blood. The rearrangement links TRBV15 to TRBJ1-5; TRBD1 matches 7 bases. The sequence was collected from an older woman with acute or convalescent COVID-19. CDR3: CATAPDRGNQPQHF. CDR3 DNA sequence: TGTGCCACCGCTCCCGACAGGGGCAATCAGCCCCAGCATTTT. Complete variable domain (other parts from reference TRBV15 and TRBJ1-5): DAMVIQNPRYQVTQFGKPVTLSCSQTLNHNVMYWYQQKSSQAPKLLFHYYDKDFNNEADTPDNFQSRRPNTSFCFLDIRSPGLGDTAMYLCATAPDRGNQPQHFGDGTRLSIL.